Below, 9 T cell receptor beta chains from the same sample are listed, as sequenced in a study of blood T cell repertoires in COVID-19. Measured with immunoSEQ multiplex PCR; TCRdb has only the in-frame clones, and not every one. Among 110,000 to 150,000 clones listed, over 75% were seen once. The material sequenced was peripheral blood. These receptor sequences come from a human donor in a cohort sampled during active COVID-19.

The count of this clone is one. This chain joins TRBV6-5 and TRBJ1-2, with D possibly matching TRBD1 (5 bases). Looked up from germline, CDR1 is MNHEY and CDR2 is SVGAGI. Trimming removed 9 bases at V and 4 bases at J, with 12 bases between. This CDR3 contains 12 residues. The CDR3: CASLDSLYGYTF. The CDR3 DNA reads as TGTGCCAGTCTCGACAGCCTCTATGGCTACACCTTC.

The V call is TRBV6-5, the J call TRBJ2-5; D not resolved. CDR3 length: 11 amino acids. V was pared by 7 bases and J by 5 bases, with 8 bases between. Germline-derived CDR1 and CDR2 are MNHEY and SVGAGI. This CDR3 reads CASKTRETQYF. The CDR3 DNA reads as TGTGCCAGCAAGACCAGGGAGACCCAGTACTTC.

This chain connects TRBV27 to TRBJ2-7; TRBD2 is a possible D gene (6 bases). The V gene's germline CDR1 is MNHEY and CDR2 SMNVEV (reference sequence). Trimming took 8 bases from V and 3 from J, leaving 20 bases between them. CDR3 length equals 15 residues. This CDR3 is CASRLKGTSDYEQYF. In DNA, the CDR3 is TGTGCCAGCCGACTCAAAGGGACTTCGGACTACGAGCAGTACTTC.

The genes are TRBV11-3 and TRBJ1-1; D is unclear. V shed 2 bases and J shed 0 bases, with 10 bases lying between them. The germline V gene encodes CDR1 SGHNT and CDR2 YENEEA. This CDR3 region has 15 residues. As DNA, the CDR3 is TGTGCCAGCAGCTTACACAGTTCCATGAACACTGAAGCTTTCTTT. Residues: CASSLHSSMNTEAFF.

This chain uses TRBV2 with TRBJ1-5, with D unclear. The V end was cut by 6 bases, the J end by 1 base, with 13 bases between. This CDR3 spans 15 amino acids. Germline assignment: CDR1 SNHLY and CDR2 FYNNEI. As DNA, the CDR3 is TGTGCCAGCAGCTCAAATCTCGGGAGCAATCAGCCCCAGCATTTT. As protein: CASSSNLGSNQPQHF.

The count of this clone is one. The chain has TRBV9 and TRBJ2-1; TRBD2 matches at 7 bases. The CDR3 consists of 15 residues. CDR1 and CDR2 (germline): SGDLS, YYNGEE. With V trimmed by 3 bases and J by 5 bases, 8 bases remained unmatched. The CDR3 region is CASSERLAPHNEQFF. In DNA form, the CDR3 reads TGTGCCAGCAGCGAACGACTAGCCCCACACAATGAGCAGTTCTTC.

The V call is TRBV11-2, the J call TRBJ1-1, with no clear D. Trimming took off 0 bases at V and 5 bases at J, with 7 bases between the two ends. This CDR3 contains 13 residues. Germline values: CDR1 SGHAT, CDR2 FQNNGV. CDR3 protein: CASSLDRLTEAFF. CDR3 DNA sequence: TGTGCCAGCAGCTTAGACAGGTTAACTGAAGCTTTCTTT. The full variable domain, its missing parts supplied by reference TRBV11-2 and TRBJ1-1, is EAGVAQSPRYKIIEKRQSVAFWCNPISGHATLYWYQQILGQGPKLLIQFQNNGVVDDSQLPKDRFSAERLKGVDSTLKIQPAKLEDSAVYLCASSLDRLTEAFFGQGTRLTVV.

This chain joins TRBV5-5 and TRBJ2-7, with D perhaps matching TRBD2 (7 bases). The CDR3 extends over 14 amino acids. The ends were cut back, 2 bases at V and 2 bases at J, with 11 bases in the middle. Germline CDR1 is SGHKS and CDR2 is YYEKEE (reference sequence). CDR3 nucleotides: TGTGCCAGCAGCTTCCGAGGGGGGGCCTACGAGCAGTACGTC. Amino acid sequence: CASSFRGGAYEQYV.

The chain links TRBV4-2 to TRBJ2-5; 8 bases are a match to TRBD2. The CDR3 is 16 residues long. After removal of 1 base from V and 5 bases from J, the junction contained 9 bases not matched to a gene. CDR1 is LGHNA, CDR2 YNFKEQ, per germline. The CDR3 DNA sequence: TGTGCCAGCAGCCAAGTCCCGAGCGGGGGAGGGGAGACCCAGTACTTC. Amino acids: CASSQVPSGGGETQYF.